The 4 T cell receptor beta chains below come from one sample, sequenced in a study of T cell repertoires in cytomegalovirus infection. TCRdb redid the calling of the reads with MiXCR, one entry per CDR3 protein. This table holds roughly 730,000 distinct CDR3 sequences, approximately 33% found once. The antigens for these receptors are not known. Sequenced material: cultured PBMCs, taken from culture after CMV antigen stimulation. Receptors originate from a human donor in good health (CMV status not recorded). Some clones in this sample may be carry-over from other donors' samples.

The rearrangement joins TRBV2 to TRBJ2-5; 7 positions match TRBD2. V gave up 8 bases and J gave up 6 bases; unmatched junction bases: 12. Germline V gene sequence: CDR1 SNHLY, CDR2 FYNNEI. The CDR3 length is 14 residues. This CDR3 reads CASSPTPGGQTQYF. CDR3 coding DNA: TGTGCCAGCTCCCCGACGCCGGGAGGTCAGACCCAGTACTTC.

The genes are TRBV29-1 and TRBJ1-2; D is perhaps TRBD1 (6 bases). The V end lost 6 bases, the J end lost 8 bases, and 16 bases lay between the germline ends. Germline CDR1 SQVTM, CDR2 ANQGSEA. This CDR3 contains 12 residues. In DNA form, the CDR3 reads TGCAGCGTCCAAGACAGGTCAGGCGGCTACACCTTC. As protein: CSVQDRSGGYTF.

V and J are TRBV28 and TRBJ1-2, with a possible D match to TRBD1 (5 bases). V dropped 5 bases and J dropped 3 bases, with 13 bases sitting between them. The CDR3 totals 14 residues. CDR1 is MDHEN, CDR2 SYDVKM, per germline. This chain's CDR3 is CASSRDVGDYGYTF. The CDR3 DNA reads TGTGCCAGCAGTCGGGACGTGGGAGACTATGGCTACACCTTC.

This clonotype was counted only a few times. The chain carries TRBV20-1 and TRBJ2-7; tentatively, D is TRBD1 (6 bases). Trimming shortened V by 1 base and J by 2 bases, and 6 bases separated the two germline ends. This CDR3 is 12 amino acids long. Germline V lookup: CDR1 DFQATT, CDR2 SNEGSKA (reference sequence). The CDR3 nucleotides read TGCAGTGCTAGAGGGACAGCCTACGAGCAGTACTTC. Protein product: CSARGTAYEQYF.